This T cell receptor beta chain stems from a study of vaccination and CD4 T cells after COVID-19. As regards this clonotype: As yet, its antigen is unknown.

The treatment was: roughly 10-day PBMC culture with coronavirus spike peptide pools or control peptides (ViraFEST assay). Those CD4+ T cells from the unexposed donor predate the COVID-19 pandemic (2011-2018). Sequencing of the DNA from cultured CD4+ T cells was carried out with the Oncomine TCR Beta short-read assay. Investigators obtained genomic DNA by extraction from cultured CD4+ T cells. Each CDR3 protein gets one entry after TCRdb re-called the PCR reads with MiXCR. The table has around 9,300 distinct CDR3 sequences, around 42% seen once. Sequencing was performed on CD4+ T cells from blood, cultured in vitro. The source is a human donor in good health.

The chain's CDR3 is CSVELGLDAEQYF. For the CDR3, the DNA is TGCAGCGTTGAACTCGGACTAGACGCCGAGCAGTACTTC. The chain employs TRBV29-1 and TRBJ2-7, with 7 nucleotides matching TRBD2. V was clipped by 2 bases and J by 6 bases; unmatched bases: 7. Germline loops: CDR1 SQVTM, CDR2 ANQGSEA. This CDR3 has 13 residues.